The clone carrying this T cell receptor (beta chain) was seen a few times. Its antigen is as yet unknown. V shed 7 bases, J shed 4 bases, and the junction held 9 bases outside the gene matches. CDR1 and CDR2 (germline): SGHVS, FNYEAQ. CDR3 length equals 15 residues. This entry comes from a study of spatial heterogeneity in lung cancer. Study summary: Sequence detection consistently recorded a greater number of beta-chain than alpha-chain sequences. The study observed each unique TCR and UMI combination more than ten times on average in raw reads. Study results and limitations: Detection of ubiquitous tumor TCRs in blood was higher at resection than follow-up.

Time point noted: sample taken at primary tumor resection. The authors sequenced whole RNA from tumor, nontumor lung or frozen PBMC without sorting. Each CDR3 protein is one row after TCRdb ran MiXCR on the 5' RACE reads. The profile shows just under 95,000 distinct CDR3 sequences, about an eighth of them singletons. This sequence joins TRBV7-6 and TRBJ2-3; 9 positions match TRBD2. The TCR comes from a male donor with early-stage non-small cell lung cancer. The input for sequencing was PBMCs, taken at surgery. CDR3 DNA sequence: TGTGCCAGCAAAGTTCTAGCGGGACCGCCAGATACGCAGTATTTT. Amino acids: CASKVLAGPPDTQYF. The whole variable domain, remainder taken from reference TRBV7-6 and TRBJ2-3, is GAGVSQSPRYKVTKRGQDVALRCDPISGHVSLYWYRQALGQGPEFLTYFNYEAQQDKSGLPNDRFSAERPEGSISTLTIQRTEQRDSAMYRCASKVLAGPPDTQYFGPGTRLTVL.